This T cell receptor beta chain was identified in a study of T cell responses to AZD1222 COVID-19 vaccine (dated by TCRdb to the early 2020s). Some background on the complete study: Because spike-specific TCR depth and breadth did not differ between the two schedules, AZD1222 recipients who got a second dose at roughly 4 weeks were pooled with those who got a second dose at roughly 12 weeks. TCR sequencing covered more than 230 trial participants: around 210 given two doses of AZD1222 and 26 given two doses of MenACWY control vaccine. Enrollment into the trials was organized by age into subgroups of 18-55, 56-69 and 70-plus years, and those subgroups contained roughly 140, 27 and 60 TCR-sequenced participants, respectively. Here is what the overall study found, with its caveats: The 56-69-year group was small, and its depth increase did not reach significance, likely because of low power. Only five or six AZD1222 recipients were SARS-CoV-2 seropositive at baseline, limiting conclusions about previously exposed vaccinees. After two AZD1222 doses, both the breadth and the depth of spike-specific TCRs were significantly higher than at day 0 and than in MenACWY recipients. Participants were mostly white British and included more females than males, and it was suggested by the authors that clonal diversity may have been underestimated. No day 14 peak-response samples were available, so repertoires were characterized only after the peak T cell response. Nearly half of unique spike-specific TCRs reportedly recognized epitopes outside regions mutated in the B.1.351 and B.1.1.7 variants. The whole spike protein was spanned by vaccine-associated CD4 TCRs, and dominant responses were seen in regions 160-218 and 743-854.

The CDR3 regions of human TCRbeta chains were analyzed by immunosequencing. Turning to the authors' computational methods: Repertoire TCRs were matched against a reference library of SARS-CoV-2-specific TCRs generated with the MIRA antigen-specificity platform. Breadth meant the fraction of unique TCRs that were SARS-CoV-2-associated, whereas depth meant the fraction of total T cells that were SARS-CoV-2-associated. Using the MIRA data, every spike-specific TCR was mapped to the spike region that the TCR reacted to and assigned to either a CD4 or a CD8 class. Log10-transformed breadth and depth values were compared by one-way ANOVA with Sidak's multiple comparisons tests. TCRdb provides this immuneACCESS table in a form limited to in-frame rearrangements. Some clones are lacking; in checked studies, under half of them reflect an unresolved V gene, and why the rest are absent is not known. V, J and clone size reflect that table, while D and trimming were determined from the DNA. The sample contains about 76,000 clones, 90% of them found a single time. The leading ten clones occupy approximately 4.2% of the sample.

Here V drops 1 base and J drops 2 bases, and the junction holds 1 base not matched to any gene. The CDR3, cysteine through phenylalanine, is 14 amino acids long. Only the CDR3 part of the read is kept: 42 bases, read in frame from the first base. Via the germline V gene (reference sequence), CDR1 is LGHDT and CDR2 YNNKEL. According to the study, the label for this sample's time point signals: baseline before first vaccination. Vaccinee samples were obtained from the UK trials COV001 and COV002, which included a single-blind randomized controlled phase 2/3 trial of AZD1222 (ChAdOx1 nCoV-19) in healthy adults. Trial participant PBMC samples were collected at day 0 and day 28 after the second dose for TCRbeta chain sequencing. About this clone itself: What this receptor recognizes is not known. There are no base qualities to consult, and no much larger clone falls within one base.

The sequence links TRBV3-1 (or the pseudogene TRBV3-2) to TRBJ1-1, and 7 junction bases match TRBD1. This receptor was identified in an adult in good health. The sample in question was peripheral blood, obtained on day 0 of AZD1222 vaccination. In nucleotide form, the sequence is TGTGCCAGCAGCCAAGGACAGGGTAACACTGAAGCTTTCTTT. Translated, it gives CASSQGQGNTEAFF.